The clone carrying this TCR beta chain was seen a single time. The data were obtained in a study of blood T cell repertoires in COVID-19. In the study overall: Sites across the United States, Italy and Spain contributed samples from acute and convalescent COVID-19. In each case, the material was cDNA or gDNA derived from T cells, B-cell-depleted T cells, or PBMCs.

Per the authors' pipeline: Using reference gene primer amplification, nucleated cell counts were estimated. Repertoires were generated with immunoSEQ multiplex PCR, while TCRdb's copy carries only in-frame clones and drops some. V, J and clone size derive from that table, while D and trimming were established from the DNA sequence. The sample lists around 120,000 clones, more than 60% occurring once. CDR1 is ENHRY and CDR2 is SYGVKD in the germline V gene. V dropped 4 bases and J dropped 7; count of bases not matched to a gene: 4. This CDR3 has 14 amino acids. The sample consisted of peripheral blood. The clonotype originates from a man aged 45-65 years with acute or convalescent COVID-19. The rearrangement uses TRBV10-3 and TRBJ1-6; 7 bases align to TRBD1. The CDR3 protein is CAISVGQNNSPLHF. The DNA of the CDR3 is TGTGCCATCAGTGTGGGACAGAACAATTCACCCCTCCACTTT.